This T cell receptor beta chain was obtained from a study of OX40 agonist ivuxolimab in advanced cancers. For context, the study as a whole: Ivuxolimab, which targeted the costimulatory receptor OX40 (CD134), was an agonistic, fully human IgG2 monoclonal antibody. Intravenous ivuxolimab was administered to patients every 2 weeks at six dose levels: 0.01, 0.1, 0.3, 1.5, 3 and 10 mg/kg. Of the roughly 51 patients in dose escalation, about 20 had hepatocellular carcinoma, some 15 had melanoma, 9 had renal cell carcinoma and 9 had head and neck cancer. The dose-escalation cohort was almost 85% male with a mean age of roughly 62 years, ranging from roughly 20 to 80. Patients were allowed to have had prior anti-PD-1, anti-PD-L1 or anti-CTLA-4 therapy, and 40% to 45% of the dose-escalation patients had previously received checkpoint inhibitors. Partial responses were achieved by three dose-escalation patients, of whom one had hepatocellular carcinoma and two had cutaneous melanoma. The purpose of peripheral TCRbeta sequencing was to test whether ivuxolimab changed TCR sequence diversity and led to clonal T-cell expansion. The paper covers the monotherapy dose-escalation part of the phase I ivuxolimab trial, which included N of about 50 patients.

For sequencing of the TCRbeta CDR3 region, genomic DNA was extracted from the sorted cells. The immunoSEQ Assay was used to sequence the TCRbeta CDR3 regions. The table comes from immuneACCESS by way of TCRdb, which keeps in-frame sequences with V and J called. Part of the clones is missing from these tables; in studies checked, under half for an unresolved V gene and the rest for unknown reasons. Across this sample there are roughly 32,000 clones, with roughly 79% seen only once. The top ten hold 15% to 20% of the sample. The study at large found these results: After ivuxolimab, more expanded clones were found on average in CD8+ T cells than in CD4+ T cells. In partial responders in the 0.1-3.0 mg/kg groups, normalized peripheral clonal expansion was found to be among the lowest, especially among CD8+ T cells. Which antigens the clonally expanded peripheral T cells were specific for was not determined. Low levels of normalized T-cell clonal expansion were also seen in some patients who did not respond. At doses of 0.1 to 3.0 mg/kg, clonal expansion of both CD4+ and CD8+ blood T cells was observed from baseline to week 6.

V is trimmed back by 2 bases and J by 5 bases, and the junction contains 9 bases that no gene match accounts for. The CDR1 and CDR2 encoded by the germline V gene are KGHSH and LQKENI. From cysteine to phenylalanine, the CDR3 is 17 amino acids long. Only the CDR3 DNA is retained, 51 bases long and in frame from the first base. The trial excluded patients who had a history of autoimmune disease or who were on systemic immunosuppression. Peripheral blood for TCR sequencing was collected from all dose cohorts at baseline, on cycle 4 day 1, and on cycle 7 day 1. Samples were obtained from an open-label, multicenter, first-in-human phase I dose-escalation trial of ivuxolimab. Adults with locally advanced or metastatic melanoma, renal cell carcinoma, hepatocellular carcinoma or head and neck squamous cell carcinoma were enrolled in the trial. Before TCR sequencing, CD4+ and CD8+ T cells were separately sorted from peripheral blood.

On this clone itself: It has no known antigen specificity. One base away there is no much larger clone; base qualities are not given.

The origin of this receptor is an adult with an advanced solid tumor such as melanoma, head and neck, liver or kidney cancer. The receptor chain draws on TRBV18 and TRBJ1-5; TRBD1 agrees with 10 junctional bases. This material consisted of CD4+ or CD8+ T cells sorted from blood, taken in a trial of the OX40 agonist ivuxolimab. The DNA reads as follows: TGTGCCAGCTCACCAGGGATGGGACAGGGGATGGATCAGCCCCAGCATTTT. It is translated as CASSPGMGQGMDQPQHF.